This T cell receptor beta chain was captured in a study of CD8+ T cells in alopecia areata. General study findings and limits: Researchers reported that TCR sharing among patients proved less clear than in mice, possibly HLA-linked.

The CDR3 totals 12 residues. V shed 10 bases and J 2 bases; nucleotides not matched to a gene: 3. Germline CDR1 MNHNS, CDR2 SASEGT. Regarding this clone: What it binds is not known.

In each case, RNA was isolated and then reverse transcribed into cDNA as the sequencing template. Clones were sequenced by immunoSEQ multiplex PCR, and TCRdb holds only the in-frame ones, with some missing. The repertoire consists of roughly 150,000 clones, with about 89% occurring once and the leading ten covering over 13%. The genes are TRBV6-1 and TRBJ2-7, with 9 bases identical to TRBD1. The clonotype originates from a human donor with alopecia areata. The sample consisted of CD8+ T cells sorted from blood, taken at week 0. The DNA of the CDR3 is TGTGCCACCGGGGACAGGGCCTACGAGCAGTACTTC. Residues: CATGDRAYEQYF.